This is a list of T cell receptor beta chains from one sample in a study of long-term antiretroviral therapy in people with HIV. Some clones are missing from TCRdb's copy, which holds only in-frame ones; the method was immunoSEQ multiplex PCR. This table holds 20,000 or so clones, over 60% found once. The input for sequencing was unsorted PBMCs, taken 0.5 years before starting antiretroviral therapy. These TCRs come from a man in his late teens or twenties with HIV. The conserved cysteine and the conserved F or W are not part of the CDR3 here.

j_call v_call cdr3_aa
TRBJ2-7 TRBV11-1 ASSLAGTDRGFYEQY
TRBJ2-7 TRBV4-3 ASSPSPGGRAYEQY
TRBJ1-1 TRBV6-5 ASAPGDPNTEAF
TRBJ1-1 TRBV5-1 ASSEKRNTEAF
TRBJ2-4 TRBV19 ASSGGGNIQY
TRBJ2-7 TRBV11-2 AIRVSSYEQY
TRBJ1-3 TRBV19 ASSADRNSGNTIY
TRBJ1-5 TRBV19 ASSSSGGSNQPQH
TRBJ2-7 TRBV27 ASSFGDTTYEQY
TRBJ2-1 TRBV25-1 ASFQGGPYNEQF
TRBJ1-6 TRBV27 ASSLMGASYNSPLH
TRBJ1-1 TRBV19 ASSSGTLGTEAF
TRBJ2-7 TRBV10-3 AISRDFEQY
TRBJ1-5 TRBV10-3 AIRAGDDQPQH
TRBJ2-3 TRBV7-9 ASSLVQGPQRSTQY
TRBJ2-2 TRBV13 ASSLGLMREDSGELF
TRBJ1-5 TRBV28 ATGTQH
TRBJ1-5 TRBV7-6 ASSTGQGKDQPQH
TRBJ2-1 TRBV19 ASSPGTGIYNEQF
TRBJ1-4 TRBV7-9 ASSPTQLLNEKLF
TRBJ2-3 TRBV10-2 ASSPGVTDTQY
TRBJ2-7 TRBV28 ASSLLQGDEQY
TRBJ1-1 TRBV5-4 ASSLVGENTEAF
TRBJ1-1 TRBV19 ASSDSPSGGTEAF
TRBJ2-1 TRBV5-1 ASSLSGVGRWQF
TRBJ1-1 TRBV6-5 ASSTGGGTEAF